One TCR beta chain is described in this entry. The repertoire was sequenced with immunoSEQ multiplex PCR; TCRdb's copy has only in-frame clones and lacks some. Of roughly 250,000 clones in the sample, roughly 74% were seen once. CDR3 length: 15 residues. Germline assignment: CDR1 SEHNR and CDR2 FQNEAQ (reference sequence). V lost 4 bases and J lost 2; bases outside the gene matches: 8. The source of the sample is a study of cytotoxic CD8 clonotypes in ibrutinib-treated CLL. Across the whole study: Average yields of approximately 230,000 productive templates and about 97,000 productive rearrangements characterized the samples.

This material consisted of PBMCs, taken after 24 months of ibrutinib treatment. This sequence originates from a human donor with chronic lymphocytic leukemia. The chain carries TRBV7-9 and TRBJ2-7, with 7 bases that match TRBD2. The CDR3 nucleotides are TGTGCCAGCAGCTCGATTAGCGGGCCTACCTACGAGCAGTACTTC. It specifies CASSSISGPTYEQYF.